Here is one T cell receptor beta chain with its context. This receptor's antigen is unknown. The sample holds no much larger clone one base away, and base qualities are not on file. CDR1 LGHDT and CDR2 YNNKEL are derived from the germline V gene (reference sequence). The CDR3 runs 14 amino acids, cysteine and phenylalanine included. The entry retains the CDR3 DNA only, 42 bases that are in frame from base 1. Trimming leaves V shorter by 6 bases and J shorter by 6 bases, with the junction holding 11 bases beyond the gene matches. None of the patients had been given any treatment before thyroid surgery. Using T-cell receptor beta sequencing, the researchers looked back retrospectively at clinical samples from patients, gathered between about 2011 and 2019. The entry originates in a study of metastatic and nonmetastatic thyroid tumors (dated by TCRdb to the early 2020s). Study-level background: Repertoires from peripheral blood and from tumor or nodule tissue samples of malignant and benign thyroid patients were compared.

Points the paper makes about the study in general: In both blood and tumor samples, TCR beta diversity was reported to be significantly higher in malignant tumors than in benign nodules.

The library was made by PCR. For sequencing, an Illumina HiSeq 4000 was employed. High-throughput sequencing was used to profile the TCR beta-chain CDR3 region of every patient. The paper's data handling went like this. CDR3 differences across clinicopathological groups were used to build a classifier for discriminating distant-metastatic papillary thyroid cancer patients. To measure repertoire diversity the researchers used the Shannon index, while the Morisita-Horn index served to gauge how similar the tumor and blood repertoires were. TCRdb itself trimmed the public reads at Q25 with fastp, ran MiXCR and retained productive beta chains. V and J calls and clone size were set by TCRdb, not the authors. The sample contains about 35,000 clones, about 29% of them found a single time. The top ten clonotypes cover 7.8% of the sample.

The TCR originated in a female donor with papillary thyroid cancer or a benign thyroid nodule (not recorded which). Some clones in this sample may be carry-over from other donors' samples. Recombination joined TRBV3-1 with TRBJ2-7, and TRBD1 matches 7 of the central bases. Input material: blood. The DNA sequence reads TGTGCCAGCAGTCCGACAGGGTTTAACTCCGAGCAGTACTTC. Its translation reads: CASSPTGFNSEQYF.